The 23 T cell receptor beta chains below were found in one sample sequenced in a study of cytomegalovirus exposure and HLA in healthy donors. The PCR had 60 Vbeta and 13 Jbeta primers. The table came from immunoSEQ multiplex PCR; TCRdb's copy has only in-frame clones and leaves some out. Among 90,000 to 120,000 clones listed, around three quarters were seen once. The sample comprised PBMCs. The receptor source for this set is a woman aged 50 to 60 in good health and CMV-seropositive.

The genes are TRBV9 and TRBJ2-7; 9 bases align to TRBD2. The CDR3 consists of 14 residues. V gave up 3 bases and J gave up 4 bases; unmatched junction bases: 5. CDR1 SGDLS and CDR2 YYNGEE come from the germline V gene. The chain's CDR3 is CASSDSGRGYEQYF. The CDR3 coding sequence is TGTGCCAGCAGCGATAGCGGGAGAGGGTACGAGCAGTACTTC.

V usage is TRBV7-8 and J usage is TRBJ1-4; the match to TRBD1 covers 9 bases. The CDR3 consists of 15 residues. Trimming at V came to 5 bases and at J to 4 bases, leaving 5 bases not matched to a gene. Germline CDR1 is SGHVS and CDR2 is FQNEAQ. The CDR3 nucleotides are TGTGCCAGCAGCCCTCGGGACAGGGATAATGAAAAACTGTTTTTT. Translation gives CASSPRDRDNEKLFF.

J is TRBJ2-7 and V is TRBV15; D is perhaps TRBD1 (5 bases). This CDR3 has 16 residues. Germline CDR1 reads LNHNV; CDR2 reads YYDKDF (reference sequence). The V end was cut by 1 base, the J end by 0 bases, with 13 bases between. In DNA form, the CDR3 reads TGTGCCACCAGCAGAGTAGTGGGGCTCCCCTCCTACGAGCAGTACTTC. Amino acids: CATSRVVGLPSYEQYF.

Of note for this clone: Germline is not matched at one junction end, which may reflect a read error. The chain is built from TRBV7-7 and TRBJ1-2, with a tentative D call TRBD1 (6 bases). The CDR3 is 13 residues long. Germline V lookup: CDR1 SSHAT, CDR2 FNYEAQ (reference sequence). CDR3 DNA: TGTGCTAGCAGCTGCGGACAGAACTATGGCTACACCTTC. Its translation is CASSCGQNYGYTF. Filled out from reference TRBV7-7 and TRBJ1-2, the complete variable domain reads GAGVSQSPRYKVTKRGQDVTLRCDPISSHATLYWYQQALGQGPEFLTYFNYEAQPDKSGLPSDRFSAERPEGSISTLTIQRTEQRDSAMYRCASSCGQNYGYTFGSGTRLTVV.

This clone has a single count. One junction end does not reproduce the germline sequence, and a read error may be involved. The J gene is TRBJ2-7, the V gene TRBV7-9; D gene uncertain. CDR1 and CDR2 (germline): SEHNR, FQNEAQ (reference sequence). The CDR3 runs 11 residues. CDR3 sequence: CSSSPDYEQYF. The CDR3 DNA reads as TGTTCCAGCAGCCCAGATTACGAGCAGTACTTC.

V usage is TRBV7-9 and J usage is TRBJ1-2, with a tentative D call TRBD1 (5 bases). V was clipped by 5 bases and J by 8 bases, with 15 bases between them. Germline V CDR1 and CDR2: SEHNR, FQNEAQ (reference sequence). The CDR3 has 13 residues. The CDR3 reads CASSARREGGYTF. In DNA form, the CDR3 reads TGTGCCAGCAGCGCGCGCAGGGAAGGGGGCTACACCTTC.

This chain connects TRBV30 to TRBJ1-2; the D gene is possibly TRBD1 (6 bases). Trimming removed 2 bases at V and 7 bases at J, with 14 bases between. Per the germline V gene, CDR1 is GTSNPN and CDR2 is SVGIG (reference sequence). CDR3 size: 13 residues. The CDR3 is CAWSLVGAPGYTF. The CDR3 bases are TGTGCCTGGAGTTTGGTGGGGGCGCCTGGCTACACCTTC.

This chain joins TRBV15 and TRBJ2-2; the match to TRBD1 covers 7 bases. Germline CDR1 is LNHNV and CDR2 is YYDKDF (reference sequence). The CDR3 is 13 residues long. V lost 9 bases to trimming and J lost 4 bases; unmatched junction nucleotides: 5. The CDR3 region is CATEGGSTGELFF. CDR3 bases: TGTGCCACGGAAGGGGGCAGCACCGGGGAGCTGTTTTTT.

This clone showed up just once. This sequence joins TRBV30 and TRBJ1-6; 7 bases agree with TRBD1. Unmatched junction bases numbered 8, after V lost 5 bases and J lost 7 bases. CDR1 is GTSNPN, CDR2 SVGIG, per germline (reference sequence). The CDR3 is made up of 14 amino acids. The CDR3 DNA reads TGTGCCTGGGAGGGGGGACAGAACAATTCACCCCTCCACTTT. Amino acid sequence: CAWEGGQNNSPLHF.

V and J are TRBV7-9 and TRBJ1-1; no reliable D call. V was cut by 5 bases and J by 3 bases, with 7 bases left in between. This CDR3 is built from 12 residues. Germline V CDR1 and CDR2: SEHNR, FQNEAQ (reference sequence). The CDR3 region has the DNA TGTGCCAGCAGCCTAACTGACACTGAAGCTTTCTTT. Translated, it gives CASSLTDTEAFF.

This chain joins TRBV2 and TRBJ1-1; 9 positions match TRBD1. Germline values: CDR1 SNHLY, CDR2 FYNNEI. The CDR3 consists of 14 residues. J was trimmed by 3 bases and V by 5 bases; bases with no gene match: 4. CDR3 nucleotides: TGTGCCAGCAGTCCGGGACAGGGATACACTGAAGCTTTCTTT. It specifies CASSPGQGYTEAFF.

The chain is built from TRBV10-3 and TRBJ2-3, with D possibly TRBD1 on 5 matching bases. V shed 1 base and J shed 0 bases, with 8 bases lying between them. The CDR3 contains 15 residues. Looked up from germline, CDR1 is ENHRY and CDR2 is SYGVKD. The chain's CDR3 is CAISELTVSTDTQYF. CDR3 sequence (DNA): TGTGCCATCAGTGAGTTGACAGTTAGCACAGATACGCAGTATTTT.

This rearrangement joins TRBV6-5 to TRBJ1-2, with D uncertain. Germline V gives CDR1 MNHEY, CDR2 SVGAGI. The CDR3 is 14 residues long. The V end was cut by 0 bases, the J end by 4 bases, with 9 bases between. The CDR3 reads CASSYSPTVYGYTF. For the CDR3, the DNA is TGTGCCAGCAGTTACTCGCCGACTGTCTATGGCTACACCTTC.

The chain combines TRBV15 with TRBJ1-2; 8 bases are a match to TRBD1. This CDR3 has 16 amino acids. The J segment lost 5 bases and the V segment lost 7 bases, leaving 15 bases of the junction unmatched. Germline CDR1 reads LNHNV; CDR2 reads YYDKDF (reference sequence). CDR3 DNA sequence: TGTGCCACCACCAGCGTCGAACGACAGGGGATATATGGCTACACCTTC. It is translated as CATTSVERQGIYGYTF.

The chain employs TRBV5-1 and TRBJ2-3; 10 nucleotides agree with TRBD1. The length of the CDR3 is 16 residues. The germline V gene encodes CDR1 SGHRS and CDR2 YFSETQ. V lost 3 bases, J lost 2 bases, and 6 bases stayed unmatched. Written as DNA, the CDR3 is TGCGCCAGCAGCTCCTTGGGACAGGGGCTCACAGATACGCAGTATTTT. Translating gives CASSSLGQGLTDTQYF.

This clone was seen a handful of times. The junction and the germline gene differ at one end; a read error may be behind it. This chain uses TRBV7-7 with TRBJ2-1; tentatively, D is TRBD1 (6 bases). CDR3 length: 14 residues. CDR1 and CDR2 from the germline V gene are SSHAT and FNYEAQ (reference sequence). The CDR3 spells CASSLEPGDNEQFF. In DNA form, the CDR3 reads TGTGCTAGCAGCTTAGAGCCAGGGGACAATGAGCAGTTCTTC.

The V and J genes are TRBV5-1 and TRBJ2-7, with 8 bases fitting TRBD2. Germline V gives CDR1 SGHRS, CDR2 YFSETQ. The CDR3 is 15 residues long. Trimming took 2 bases from V and 1 from J; bases not matched to a gene: 5. Here the CDR3 reads CASSLSGSGSYEQYF. The CDR3 DNA is TGCGCCAGCAGCTTAAGCGGGAGTGGTTCCTACGAGCAGTACTTC. The variable domain in full, with the rest retrieved from reference TRBV5-1 and TRBJ2-7, is KAGVTQTPRYLIKTRGQQVTLSCSPISGHRSVSWYQQTPGQGLQFLFEYFSETQRNKGNFPGRFSGRQFSNSRSEMNVSTLELGDSALYLCASSLSGSGSYEQYFGPGTRLTVT.

The chain recombines TRBV18 with TRBJ2-3; 8 positions agree with TRBD2. J lost 0 bases, V lost 4 bases, and 15 bases had no gene match. CDR3 length: 19 amino acids. Looked up from germline, CDR1 is KGHSH and CDR2 is LQKENI. Here the CDR3 reads CASSLPPPGLEISTDTQYF. In nucleotides, the CDR3 is TGTGCCAGCTCACTACCTCCTCCGGGACTAGAGATAAGCACAGATACGCAGTATTTT.

Points on this clone: The junction departs from the called germline gene at one end, perhaps through a read error. The chain employs TRBV7-9 and TRBJ2-7; TRBD1 aligns across 7 bases. CDR1 is SEHNR and CDR2 is FQNEAQ in the germline V gene (reference sequence). The CDR3 is 17 residues long. The CDR3 here is CSSSLPRTGRSSYEQYF. CDR3 nucleotides: TGTTCCAGCAGCTTGCCACGGACAGGCCGGAGCTCCTACGAGCAGTACTTC.

This clone appeared once. V and J are TRBV7-9 and TRBJ1-1; no definite D call. The length of the CDR3 is 14 residues. Trimming took off 5 bases at V and 1 base at J, with 11 bases between the two ends. CDR1 SEHNR and CDR2 FQNEAQ come from the germline V gene (reference sequence). Here the CDR3 DNA reads TGTGCCAGCAGCCTTCGGGAGGGGAACACTGAAGCTTTCTTT. It is translated as CASSLREGNTEAFF.

This clone came up once. The chain employs TRBV18 and TRBJ1-5; D gene uncertain. The germline gives CDR1 KGHSH, CDR2 LQKENI. Trimming stripped 3 bases from V and 4 bases from J, with 16 bases between. This CDR3 is built from 16 residues. The CDR3 DNA reads as TGTGCCAGCTCACCGACCAATCCGGGAACGAATCAGCCCCAGCATTTT. As protein: CASSPTNPGTNQPQHF.

The J gene is TRBJ1-4, the V gene TRBV2, with 9 positions matching TRBD1. The CDR3 runs 15 residues. From germline, CDR1 is SNHLY and CDR2 FYNNEI. After removal of 1 base from V and 8 bases from J, the junction contained 5 bases not matched to a gene. This CDR3 reads CASSEGQGVREKLFF. The DNA for the CDR3 is TGTGCCAGCAGTGAAGGACAGGGGGTAAGGGAAAAACTGTTTTTT.

This clone has only one observation. The chain uses TRBV7-2 and TRBJ2-3; possibly TRBD2 for D (5 bases). The germline gives CDR1 SGHTA, CDR2 FQGNSA. This CDR3 has 12 residues. V lost 6 bases, J lost 7 bases, and 11 bases lay in between. CDR3 in DNA: TGTGCCAGCAGGGCACTAGACCATACGCAGTATTTT. The encoded protein is CASRALDHTQYF.